The TCR beta chain described here comes from a study of beta chain features in type 1 diabetes. Every bit of the isolated RNA underwent reverse transcription, so sequencing read expressed TCRB transcripts. Assay used: immunoSEQ multiplex PCR; TCRdb lists only in-frame clones, some missing. The table has about half a million clones, 11% seen once; the top ten hold roughly 0.046%. This clone was seen only a few times. The CDR3 loop spans 11 amino acids. The genes are TRBV21-1 and TRBJ2-5. TRBV21-1 is deemed a pseudogene. The sequencing input was naive CD4+ T cells from blood. The sequence was obtained from a woman aged 18-30 years in good health. The CDR3 sequence is CASSKVKTQYF. CDR3 coding DNA: TGTGCCAGCAGCAAAGTGAAGACCCAGTACTTC.